What follows are 2 T cell receptor beta chains derived from one specimen sequenced in a study of human T cells and chemical hapten exposure. TCRdb re-derived calls from the RACE reads in MiXCR, one entry per CDR3 protein. The table has roughly 49,000 distinct CDR3 sequences, roughly 4.5% seen once. Time point given: healthy volunteer bleed at 2 weeks. The authors extracted total RNA from unfractionated whole blood. The sample comprised whole blood. The receptors were gathered from a female donor in good health. Some clones in this sample may be carry-over from other donors' samples.

The sample holds many counts of this clonotype. V is TRBV20-1 and J is TRBJ2-7, with 10 bases matching TRBD1. Per germline, CDR1 DFQATT and CDR2 SNEGSKA (reference sequence). The length of the CDR3 is 17 residues. This CDR3 is CSTRGGTGTGVLGEQYF. CDR3 bases: TGCAGCACCAGGGGGGGGACCGGGACAGGGGTTTTAGGCGAGCAGTACTTC.

In this sample, this clonotype turned up many times. This chain links TRBV20-1 with TRBJ2-7, with 9 bases that match TRBD2. The ends lost 3 bases at V and 1 base at J; junction bases unmatched: 7. Germline assignment: CDR1 DFQATT and CDR2 SNEGSKA (reference sequence). This CDR3 comprises 15 residues. The CDR3 here is CSASRRGGVSYEQYF. The CDR3, as DNA: TGCAGTGCTAGTCGGCGGGGGGGCGTTTCCTACGAGCAGTACTTC.